This T cell receptor (beta chain) is from a study of patients and donors after allogeneic stem cell transplantation. TCRdb independently ran MiXCR on the RT-PCR reads; one entry per CDR3 protein. The sample shows about 200,000 distinct CDR3 sequences, 35% to 45% of them seen only once. V was trimmed by 3 bases and J by 0 bases, leaving 7 bases between them. This CDR3 contains 14 residues. Looked up from germline, CDR1 is KGHSH and CDR2 is LQKENI. Sequencing used blood, either unsorted or a sorted T cell fraction (not recorded which). The sequence was obtained from a human donor who was either an allogeneic HSCT recipient or a stem cell or donor lymphocyte infusion donor (not recorded which). It is not recorded whose cells these are; they may come from a transplant donor. This chain connects TRBV18 to TRBJ2-3; D call uncertain. The CDR3 DNA reads as TGTGCCAGCTCACCCCCGGACAGCACAGATACGCAGTATTTT. It yields the protein CASSPPDSTDTQYF.